What follows is one T cell receptor (beta chain) and its context. This clonotype came up a few times. Its target antigen remains unknown. Qualities for individual bases were not recorded, and no much larger clone is one base off. The TCR beta CDR3 regions were amplified from the RNA transcripts. The TCR CDR3 was subjected to a first round of RT-PCR using the HTBI primer set and the Qiagen OneStep RT-PCR kit. Libraries were constructed in a second round of multiplex PCR, after which size selection and purification were performed. The libraries were sequenced on an Illumina HiSeq2000 using paired-end 100 bp reads. In the paper's pipeline: Raw data were processed with SOAPnuke, discarding reads with adapters, uncalled bases, mean Phred below 15, or no exact constant-primer or identifier match. COPE v1.2.5 was used to merge the high-quality paired reads, and each unique nucleotide sequence was defined as a clonotype. MiTCR v1.1 was used to align the clonotypes against IMGT TRBV, TRBD and TRBJ reference segments. The analysis included only V-J combinations with a frequency above 0.0001, which together covered 99.2% of the repertoires. A TCS score was defined as the ratio between F50 (clonal expansion) and ExV (chaos), using BLOSUM62-based TCRdist between CDR3 peptides within each V-J. Welch's t-statistics and random forest reduced just over 500 V-J features to 13, which were used in a naive Bayes classifier (R e1071). TCRdb reprocessed the public reads (quality trimming at Q25 with fastp, clone calling with MiXCR) and kept in-frame beta chains. CDR3 protein duplicates are merged, each entry listing the most common genes and DNA. The V and J calls were not made by the authors but by TCRdb's processing. The sample data list 500,000 to 750,000 distinct CDR3 sequences, and approximately 15% of these were observed just once. The top ten clonotypes cover roughly 7% of the sample.

Ophthalmopathy patients had moderately to severely active disease, Clinical Activity Score of at least 3, NOSPECS grade of at least 4, and duration under 3 months. Exclusion was applied to patients with uncontrolled infections, other autoimmune diseases, pregnancy or lactation. Diagnoses were established on the basis of clinical symptoms, serum thyroxine and TRAb, thyroid ultrasound, and orbital computed tomography. Ficoll-Paque density gradient centrifugation was used to isolate PBMCs from around 10 ml of fresh peripheral blood. Trizol reagent was used to extract total RNA, and RNA quality was then checked on an Agilent 2100 Bioanalyzer. The CDR3 measures 13 amino acids from cysteine to phenylalanine. The entry retains the CDR3 DNA only, 39 bases that are in frame from base 1. Relative to germline, V is 0 bases shorter and J is 10 bases shorter, with 12 bases between their ends. Based on the germline V gene, the CDR1 and CDR2 sequences are ENHRY and SYGVKD.

The sample belongs to a study of T cells in Graves' hyperthyroidism and ophthalmopathy (dated by TCRdb to between 2018 and 2021). About the investigation overall: Peripheral blood samples were taken at the time of initial diagnosis, prior to any treatment. A discovery cohort of about a hundred patients, about 43 with Graves' ophthalmopathy and 57 with stable Graves' hyperthyroidism, was used to find distinguishing TCR V-J signatures. Prospective prediction of ophthalmopathy was tested in an independent validation cohort consisting of roughly 20 hyperthyroidism patients and around 17 patients who later progressed to ophthalmopathy. The 100 or so discovery patients were divided at random into training and test sets in a 7:3 ratio. In roughly six Graves' hyperthyroidism patients, the study also compared T-cell repertoires from thyroid tissue with T-cell repertoires from blood. Following sampling, methimazole starting at 30 mg daily was given to hyperthyroidism patients, and high-dose intravenous methylprednisolone was given to ophthalmopathy patients. TCR Vbeta CDR3 sequencing of 135 peripheral blood samples (approximately 44 ophthalmopathy, around 80 hyperthyroidism and roughly 17 progressor patients) is reported in the paper.

The investigation overall reported the following: Blood samples also contained most of the expanded thyroid clonotypes (frequency above 0.001), which suggests that blood repertoires may reflect thyroid immune responses. During validation, the model predicted progression to ophthalmopathy a median of approximately 6 months ahead of onset, with around 71% sensitivity and about 75% specificity. Sample size was not statistically predetermined, and investigators were not blinded to group allocation. A model built on a 13 V-J signature distinguished ophthalmopathy from stable hyperthyroidism, reaching roughly 88% sensitivity and around 82% specificity in cross-validation and 80%/75% in testing.

The chain is assembled from TRBV10-3 and TRBJ2-5, with a weak D call of TRBD1 (6 bases match). The sample taken for sequencing was blood. This receptor was taken from a woman aged 18-29 years with Graves' ophthalmopathy. The sequence in DNA is TGTGCCATCAGTGAGTCGACAGGCAGAGTCCAGTACTTC. Its translation is CAISESTGRVQYF.